The clone carrying this T cell receptor (beta chain) was counted at least ten times. Its antigen remains unidentified. The sample is drawn from a study of CD8+CD57+ T cells in acquired aplastic anemia. Background on the study: An average of approximately 3.4 ug of DNA was obtained from sorted CD4+ and CD8+ cells. Healthy donors had, on average, about 10.8 million reads for their CD4+ cells. Study-level results: CD8+ Simpson's diversity in patients was not significantly different from that in controls. Around 30 sequences, all CD8+ CDR3, were shared between patients and controls.

The CDR3 has 15 residues. The V segment lost 4 bases and the J segment 7 bases; nucleotides outside the gene matches: 11. The germline V gene encodes CDR1 SGHNT and CDR2 YYREEE (reference sequence). Genomic DNA served as template for TCR beta VDJ and CDR3 profiling. One entry per CDR3 protein, called by TCRdb with MiXCR from the reads. The data contain about 180,000 distinct CDR3 sequences, 46% of them singletons. The TCR was taken from a human donor in good health. The chain combines TRBV5-4 with TRBJ2-5; TRBD1 aligns across 9 bases. Input material: sorted CD4+, CD8+, or CD8+CD57+ T cells (not recorded which) from PBMCs. The CDR3 DNA reads as TGTGCCAGCAGCGGTACAGGGGGCTCGGTAGGGACCCAGTACTTC. Translated: CASSGTGGSVGTQYF.